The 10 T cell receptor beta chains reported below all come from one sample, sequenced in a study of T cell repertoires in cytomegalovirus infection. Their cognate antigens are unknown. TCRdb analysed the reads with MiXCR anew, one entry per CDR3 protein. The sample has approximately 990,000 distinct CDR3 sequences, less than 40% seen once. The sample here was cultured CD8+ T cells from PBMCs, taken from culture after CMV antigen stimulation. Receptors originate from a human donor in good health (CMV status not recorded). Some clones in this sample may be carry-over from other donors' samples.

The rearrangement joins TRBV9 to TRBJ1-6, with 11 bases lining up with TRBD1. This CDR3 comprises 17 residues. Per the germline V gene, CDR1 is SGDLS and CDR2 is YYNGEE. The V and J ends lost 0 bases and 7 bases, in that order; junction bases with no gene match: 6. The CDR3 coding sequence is TGTGCCAGCAGCGTAGATGGGACAGGGGGTAGAAATTCACCCCTCCACTTT. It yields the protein CASSVDGTGGRNSPLHF.

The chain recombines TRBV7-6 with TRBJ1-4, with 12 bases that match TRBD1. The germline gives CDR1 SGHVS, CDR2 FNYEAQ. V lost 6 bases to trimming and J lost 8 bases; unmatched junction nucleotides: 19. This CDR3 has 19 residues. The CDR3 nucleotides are TGTGCCAGCAGTCACAGCAGTTGGGACAGGGGGCTCGTCGGCGAAAAACTGTTTTTT. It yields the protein CASSHSSWDRGLVGEKLFF.

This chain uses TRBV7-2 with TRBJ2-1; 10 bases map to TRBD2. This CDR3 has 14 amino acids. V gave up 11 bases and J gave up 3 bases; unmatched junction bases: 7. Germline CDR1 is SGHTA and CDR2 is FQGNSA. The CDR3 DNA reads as TGTGCCGAGAAAAGCGGGGGGGACTACAATGAGCAGTTCTTC. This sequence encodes CAEKSGGDYNEQFF.

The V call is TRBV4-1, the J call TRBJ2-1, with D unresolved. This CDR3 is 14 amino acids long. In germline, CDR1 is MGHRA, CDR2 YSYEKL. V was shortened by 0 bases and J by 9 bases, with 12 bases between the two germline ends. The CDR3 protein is CASSQDPPPGEQFF. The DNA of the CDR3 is TGCGCCAGCAGCCAAGATCCGCCCCCGGGTGAGCAGTTCTTC.

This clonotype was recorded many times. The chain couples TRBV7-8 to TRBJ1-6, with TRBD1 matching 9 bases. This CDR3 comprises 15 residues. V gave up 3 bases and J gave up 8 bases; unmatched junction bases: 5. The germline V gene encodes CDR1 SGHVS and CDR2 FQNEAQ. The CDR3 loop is CASSFLRTGDSPLHF. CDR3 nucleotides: TGTGCCAGCAGCTTCTTACGGACAGGGGATTCACCCCTCCACTTT.

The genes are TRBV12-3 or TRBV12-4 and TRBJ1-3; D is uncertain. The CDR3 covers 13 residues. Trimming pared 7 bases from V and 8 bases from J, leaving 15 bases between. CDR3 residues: CASITSRRHTIYF. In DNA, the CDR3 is TGTGCCAGCATTACCAGTCGTAGGCACACCATATATTTT.

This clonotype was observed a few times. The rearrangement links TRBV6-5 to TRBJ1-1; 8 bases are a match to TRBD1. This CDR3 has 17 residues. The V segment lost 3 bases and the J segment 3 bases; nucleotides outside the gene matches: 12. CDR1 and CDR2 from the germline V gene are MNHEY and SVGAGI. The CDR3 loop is CASSYTDRVDWDTEAFF. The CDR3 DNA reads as TGTGCCAGCAGTTATACGGACAGGGTTGATTGGGACACTGAAGCTTTCTTT.

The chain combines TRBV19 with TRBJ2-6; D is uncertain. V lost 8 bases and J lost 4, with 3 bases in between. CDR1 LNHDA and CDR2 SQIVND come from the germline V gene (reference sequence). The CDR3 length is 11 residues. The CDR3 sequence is CASHGANVLTF. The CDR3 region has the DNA TGTGCCAGTCACGGGGCCAACGTCCTGACTTTC.

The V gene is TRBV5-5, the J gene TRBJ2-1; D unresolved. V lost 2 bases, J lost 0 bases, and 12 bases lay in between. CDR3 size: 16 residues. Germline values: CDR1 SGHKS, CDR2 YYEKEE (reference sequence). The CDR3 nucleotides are TGTGCCAGCAGCTTAAAGTTTCAGAGCTCCTACAATGAGCAGTTCTTC. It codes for CASSLKFQSSYNEQFF.

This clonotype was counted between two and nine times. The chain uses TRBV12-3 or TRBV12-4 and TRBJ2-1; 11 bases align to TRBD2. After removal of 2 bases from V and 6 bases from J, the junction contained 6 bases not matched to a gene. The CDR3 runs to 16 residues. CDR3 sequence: CASSLPASGGTNEQFF. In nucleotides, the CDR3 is TGTGCCAGCAGTTTACCTGCTAGCGGGGGGACCAATGAGCAGTTCTTC.